The TCR beta chain under discussion was sequenced for a study of blood T cells in healthy people across ages. This CDR3 spans 14 amino acids. CDR1 and CDR2 from the germline V gene are ENHRY and SYGVKD. PCR was performed a second time for roughly 7 to 12 cycles using a sample-barcoded 5' primer and a J-beta primer mix. A template-switch adaptor with 12 random nucleotides tagged each cDNA molecule. Each CDR3 protein is one row after TCRdb ran MiXCR on the 5' RACE reads. Among approximately 1,000,000 distinct CDR3 sequences listed, 40% to 55% were seen once. Notes on this clonotype: The junction departs from germline at one end; a sequencing error may be responsible.

The sequence was obtained from a woman aged 55-70 years in good health. Sequenced material: blood. The chain has TRBV10-3 and TRBJ1-1, with D possibly being TRBD1 (6 bases). The CDR3 coding sequence is TGTGCCATCAGCGAGGGAGGGGGGAACACTGGAGCTTTCTTT. Residues: CAISEGGGNTGAFF.